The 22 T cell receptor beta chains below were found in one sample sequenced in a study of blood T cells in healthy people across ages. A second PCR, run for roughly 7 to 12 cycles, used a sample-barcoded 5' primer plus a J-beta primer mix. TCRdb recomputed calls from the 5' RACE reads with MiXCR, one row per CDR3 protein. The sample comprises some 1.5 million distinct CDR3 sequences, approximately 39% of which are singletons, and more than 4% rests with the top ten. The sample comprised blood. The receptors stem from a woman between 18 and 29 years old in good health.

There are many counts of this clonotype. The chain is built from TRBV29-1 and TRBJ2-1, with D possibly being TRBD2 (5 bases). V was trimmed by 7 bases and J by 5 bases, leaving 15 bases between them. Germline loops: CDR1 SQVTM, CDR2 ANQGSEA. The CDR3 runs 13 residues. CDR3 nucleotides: TGCAGCGCCCCGAGCGGAGTGCACAATGAGCAGTTCTTC. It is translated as CSAPSGVHNEQFF.

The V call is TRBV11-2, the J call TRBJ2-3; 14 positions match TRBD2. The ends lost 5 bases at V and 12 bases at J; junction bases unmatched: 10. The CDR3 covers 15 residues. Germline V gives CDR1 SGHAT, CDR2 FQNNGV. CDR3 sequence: CASSPMTSGGDFQYF. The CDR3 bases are TGTGCCAGCAGCCCCATGACTAGCGGGGGGGATTTTCAGTATTTT.

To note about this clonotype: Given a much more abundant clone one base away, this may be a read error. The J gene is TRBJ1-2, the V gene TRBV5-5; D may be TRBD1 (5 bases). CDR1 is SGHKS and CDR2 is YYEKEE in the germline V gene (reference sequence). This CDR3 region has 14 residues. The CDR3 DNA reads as TGTACCAGCAGCTCCTCCGGGTCGGGGGAATCGGGCACCTTC. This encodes CTSSSSGSGESGTF. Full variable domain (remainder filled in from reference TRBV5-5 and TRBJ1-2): DAGVTQSPTHLIKTRGQQVTLRCSPISGHKSVSWYQQVLGQGPQFIFQYYEKEERGRGNFPDRFSARQFPNYSSELNVNALLLGDSALYLCTSSSSGSGESGTFGSGTRLTVV.

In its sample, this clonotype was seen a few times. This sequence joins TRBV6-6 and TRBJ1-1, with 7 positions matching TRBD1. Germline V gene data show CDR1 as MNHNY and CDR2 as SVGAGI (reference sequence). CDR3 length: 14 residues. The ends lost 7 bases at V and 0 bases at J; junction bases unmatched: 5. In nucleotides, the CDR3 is TGTGCCAGCACCAGGGACAGCTTGAACACTGAAGCTTTCTTT. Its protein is CASTRDSLNTEAFF.

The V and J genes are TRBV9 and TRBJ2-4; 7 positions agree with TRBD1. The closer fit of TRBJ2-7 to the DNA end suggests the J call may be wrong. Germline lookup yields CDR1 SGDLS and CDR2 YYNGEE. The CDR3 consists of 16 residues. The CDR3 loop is CASSPLWDRETYEQYF. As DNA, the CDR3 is TGTGCCAGCAGCCCACTATGGGACAGAGAGACCTACGAGCAGTACTTC.

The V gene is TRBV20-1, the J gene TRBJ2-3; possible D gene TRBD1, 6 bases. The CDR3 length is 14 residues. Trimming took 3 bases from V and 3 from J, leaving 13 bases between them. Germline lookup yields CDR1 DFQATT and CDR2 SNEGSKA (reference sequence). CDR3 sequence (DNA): TGCAGTGCTAGGCCGGGACACGGGACAGATACGCAGTATTTT. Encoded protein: CSARPGHGTDTQYF.

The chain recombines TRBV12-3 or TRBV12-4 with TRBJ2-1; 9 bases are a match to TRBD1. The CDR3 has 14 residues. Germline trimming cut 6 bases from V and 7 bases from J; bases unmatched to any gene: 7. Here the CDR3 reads CASSPRGQGNEQFF. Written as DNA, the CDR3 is TGTGCCAGCAGCCCCCGGGGACAGGGAAATGAGCAGTTCTTC.

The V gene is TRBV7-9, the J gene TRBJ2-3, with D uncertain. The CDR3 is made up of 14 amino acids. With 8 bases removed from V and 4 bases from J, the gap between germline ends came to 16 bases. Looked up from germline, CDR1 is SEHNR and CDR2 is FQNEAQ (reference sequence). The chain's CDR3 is CASCHLWRADTQYF. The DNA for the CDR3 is TGTGCCAGCTGCCATCTATGGCGCGCAGATACGCAGTATTTT. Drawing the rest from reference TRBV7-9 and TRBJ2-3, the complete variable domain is DTGVSQNPRHKITKRGQNVTFRCDPISEHNRLYWYRQTLGQGPEFLTYFQNEAQLEKSRLLSDRFSAERPKGSFSTLEIQRTEQGDSAMYLCASCHLWRADTQYFGPGTRLTVL.

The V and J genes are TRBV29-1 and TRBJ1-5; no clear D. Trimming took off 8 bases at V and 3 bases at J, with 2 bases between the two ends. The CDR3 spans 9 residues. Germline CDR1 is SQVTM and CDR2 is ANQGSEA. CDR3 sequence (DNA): TGCAGCCCCAATCAGCCCCAGCATTTT. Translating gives CSPNQPQHF.

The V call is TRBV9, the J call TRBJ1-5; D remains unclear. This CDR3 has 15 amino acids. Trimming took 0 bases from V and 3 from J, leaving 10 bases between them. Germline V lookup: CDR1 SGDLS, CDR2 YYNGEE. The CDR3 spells CASSVDTEPNQPQHF. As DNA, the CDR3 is TGTGCCAGCAGCGTAGATACAGAGCCCAATCAGCCCCAGCATTTT. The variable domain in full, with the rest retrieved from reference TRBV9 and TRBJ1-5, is DSGVTQTPKHLITATGQRVTLRCSPRSGDLSVYWYQQSLDQGLQFLIQYYNGEERAKGNILERFSAQQFPDLHSELNLSSLELGDSALYFCASSVDTEPNQPQHFGDGTRLSIL.

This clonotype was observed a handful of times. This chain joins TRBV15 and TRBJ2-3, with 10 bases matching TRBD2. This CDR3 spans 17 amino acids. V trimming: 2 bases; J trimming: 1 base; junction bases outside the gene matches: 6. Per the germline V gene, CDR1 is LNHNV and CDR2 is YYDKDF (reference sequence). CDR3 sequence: CATSRFGTSEGTDTQYF. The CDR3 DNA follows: TGTGCCACCAGCAGATTCGGGACTAGCGAAGGCACAGATACGCAGTATTTT.

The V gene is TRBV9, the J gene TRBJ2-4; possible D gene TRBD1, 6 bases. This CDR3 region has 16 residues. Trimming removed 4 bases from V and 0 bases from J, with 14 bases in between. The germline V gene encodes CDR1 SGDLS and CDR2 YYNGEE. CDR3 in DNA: TGTGCCAGCAGCCCCCAGGACAGACTAGCCAAAAACATTCAGTACTTC. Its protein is CASSPQDRLAKNIQYF.

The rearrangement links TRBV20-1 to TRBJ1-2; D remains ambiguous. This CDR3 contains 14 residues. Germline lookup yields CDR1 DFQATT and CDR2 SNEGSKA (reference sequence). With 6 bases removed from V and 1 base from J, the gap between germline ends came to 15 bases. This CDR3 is CSAPSGIFNYGYTF. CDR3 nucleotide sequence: TGCAGTGCCCCCTCTGGGATCTTTAACTATGGCTACACCTTC.

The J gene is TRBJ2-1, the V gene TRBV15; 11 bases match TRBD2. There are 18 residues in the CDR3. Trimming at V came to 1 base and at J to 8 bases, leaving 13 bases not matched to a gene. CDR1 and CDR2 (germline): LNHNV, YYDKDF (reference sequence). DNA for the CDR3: TGTGCCACCAGCAGAGTTGGGTCCCCTAGCGGGGGGTGGGATGAGCAGTTCTTC. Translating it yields CATSRVGSPSGGWDEQFF.

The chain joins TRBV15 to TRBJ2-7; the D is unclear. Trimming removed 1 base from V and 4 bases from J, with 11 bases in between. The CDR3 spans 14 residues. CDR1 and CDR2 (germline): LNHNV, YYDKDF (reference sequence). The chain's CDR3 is CATSRGGSLYEQYF. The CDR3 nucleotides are TGTGCCACCAGCAGAGGTGGCAGTCTATACGAGCAGTACTTC. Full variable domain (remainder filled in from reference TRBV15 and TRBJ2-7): DAMVIQNPRYQVTQFGKPVTLSCSQTLNHNVMYWYQQKSSQAPKLLFHYYDKDFNNEADTPDNFQSRRPNTSFCFLDIRSPGLGDTAMYLCATSRGGSLYEQYFGPGTRLTVT.

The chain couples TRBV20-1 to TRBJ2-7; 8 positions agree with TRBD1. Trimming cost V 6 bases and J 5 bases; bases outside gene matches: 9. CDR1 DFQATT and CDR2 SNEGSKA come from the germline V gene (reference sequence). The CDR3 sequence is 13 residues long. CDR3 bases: TGCAGTGCCCCAGGGGGCAAAAACGACGAGCAGTACTTC. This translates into CSAPGGKNDEQYF.

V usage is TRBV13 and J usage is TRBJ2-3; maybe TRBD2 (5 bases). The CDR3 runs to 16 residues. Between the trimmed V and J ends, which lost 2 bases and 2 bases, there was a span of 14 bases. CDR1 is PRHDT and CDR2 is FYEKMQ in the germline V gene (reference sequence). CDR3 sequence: CASSLPGSGLTDTQYF. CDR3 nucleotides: TGTGCCAGCAGCTTACCGGGATCCGGACTCACAGATACGCAGTATTTT. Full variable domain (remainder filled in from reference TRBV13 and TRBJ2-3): AAGVIQSPRHLIKEKRETATLKCYPIPRHDTVYWYQQGPGQDPQFLISFYEKMQSDKGSIPDRFSAQQFSDYHSELNMSSLELGDSALYFCASSLPGSGLTDTQYFGPGTRLTVL.

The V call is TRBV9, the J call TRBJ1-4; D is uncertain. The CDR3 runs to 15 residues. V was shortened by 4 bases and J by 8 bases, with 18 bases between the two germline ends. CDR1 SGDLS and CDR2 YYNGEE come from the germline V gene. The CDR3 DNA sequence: TGTGCCAGCAGCTCCAGCGAGGGAGAGGAGGAAAAACTGTTTTTT. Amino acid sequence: CASSSSEGEEEKLFF.

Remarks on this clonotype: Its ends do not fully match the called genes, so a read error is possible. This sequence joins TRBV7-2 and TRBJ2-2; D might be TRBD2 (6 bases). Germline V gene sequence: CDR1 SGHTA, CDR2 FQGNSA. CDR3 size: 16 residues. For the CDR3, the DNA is TGTGTCAGCAGCACTCGAGCGGGTGGGGACACCGGGGAGCTGTTTTTT. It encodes CVSSTRAGGDTGELFF.

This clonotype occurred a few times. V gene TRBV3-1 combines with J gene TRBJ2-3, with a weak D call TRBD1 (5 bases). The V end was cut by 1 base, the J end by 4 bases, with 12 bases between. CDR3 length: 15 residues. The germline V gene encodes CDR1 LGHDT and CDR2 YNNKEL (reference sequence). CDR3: CASSQVSGRSDTQYF. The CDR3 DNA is TGTGCCAGCAGCCAAGTGTCAGGGCGATCAGATACGCAGTATTTT.

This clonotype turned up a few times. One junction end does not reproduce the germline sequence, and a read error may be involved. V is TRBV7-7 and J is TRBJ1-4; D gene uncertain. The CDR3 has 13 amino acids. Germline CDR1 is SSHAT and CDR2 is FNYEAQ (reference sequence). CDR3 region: CASSSRSGEKLFF. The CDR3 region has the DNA TGTGCTAGCAGCTCCCGTAGTGGGGAAAAACTGTTTTTT. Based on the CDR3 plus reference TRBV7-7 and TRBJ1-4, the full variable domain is GAGVSQSPRYKVTKRGQDVTLRCDPISSHATLYWYQQALGQGPEFLTYFNYEAQPDKSGLPSDRFSAERPEGSISTLTIQRTEQRDSAMYRCASSSRSGEKLFFGSGTQLSVL.

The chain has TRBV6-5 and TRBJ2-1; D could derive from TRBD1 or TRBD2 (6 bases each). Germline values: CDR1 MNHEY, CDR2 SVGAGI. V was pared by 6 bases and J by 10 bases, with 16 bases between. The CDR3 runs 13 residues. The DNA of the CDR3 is TGTGCCAGCAGCAAGGGGGGTTCCTACGAGCAGTTCTTC. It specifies CASSKGGSYEQFF.